One and the same sample provided the 18 T cell receptor beta chains below, sequenced in a study of blood T cell repertoires in COVID-19. This table comes from immunoSEQ multiplex PCR, and its TCRdb copy is limited to in-frame clones, with some not included. The data show fewer than 85,000 clones, about 70% seen once. Sequenced material: peripheral blood. These receptors originate from a woman in her 70s with acute or convalescent COVID-19.

This clone has just a few counts. This chain joins TRBV20-1 and TRBJ1-2, with D hard to call. This CDR3 is 9 amino acids long. Germline loops: CDR1 DFQATT, CDR2 SNEGSKA (reference sequence). Here the CDR3 reads CSLAGGYTF. The CDR3 DNA reads as TGCAGCCTCGCGGGTGGCTACACCTTC.

This chain links TRBV6-6 with TRBJ1-4, with a tentative D call TRBD1 (6 bases). Germline V lookup: CDR1 MNHNY, CDR2 SVGAGI (reference sequence). V was trimmed by 7 bases and J by 5 bases, leaving 20 bases between them. The CDR3 has 16 amino acids. The DNA of the CDR3 is TGTGCCAGCACTACACCTCGGGAGGGGGGAAATGAAAAACTGTTTTTT. Protein sequence: CASTTPREGGNEKLFF.

The chain carries TRBV6-6 and TRBJ1-3; D may be TRBD1 (5 bases). This CDR3 contains 16 residues. Germline values: CDR1 MNHNY, CDR2 SVGAGI (reference sequence). V was trimmed by 0 bases and J by 3 bases, leaving 12 bases between them. The CDR3 bases are TGTGCCAGCAGTTACTCCGAGACAGTGGGTGGAAACACCATATATTTT. Encoded protein: CASSYSETVGGNTIYF.

The gene calls are TRBV4-2 and TRBJ2-4; TRBD2 might be the D (5 bases). V gave up 2 bases and J gave up 3 bases, with 11 bases separating them. CDR3 length: 15 residues. Germline loops: CDR1 LGHNA, CDR2 YNFKEQ. The CDR3 here is CASSQTGIDKNIQYF. CDR3 nucleotide sequence: TGTGCCAGCAGCCAAACCGGGATCGACAAAAACATTCAGTACTTC.

The chain recombines TRBV10-3 with TRBJ2-7; a possible D gene is TRBD2 (7 bases). Germline lookup yields CDR1 ENHRY and CDR2 SYGVKD. The CDR3 totals 15 residues. V lost 7 bases and J lost 1, with 17 bases in between. For the CDR3, the DNA is TGTGCCATCACCCGGGGGGACAAAGGGTCCTACGAGCAGTACTTC. It specifies CAITRGDKGSYEQYF.

The table lists this clone with a few counts. The chain employs TRBV9 and TRBJ2-1; TRBD1 aligns across 9 bases. The ends lost 3 bases at V and 4 bases at J; junction bases unmatched: 8. This CDR3 contains 16 residues. Germline V gene sequence: CDR1 SGDLS, CDR2 YYNGEE. Here the CDR3 reads CASSGGTGGAYNEQFF. CDR3 nucleotides: TGTGCCAGCAGCGGAGGAACAGGGGGCGCATACAATGAGCAGTTCTTC.

This chain uses TRBV19 with TRBJ2-3, with D possibly being TRBD1 (6 bases). V was cut by 3 bases and J by 3 bases, with 7 bases left in between. The CDR3 is 13 amino acids. Germline loops: CDR1 LNHDA, CDR2 SQIVND (reference sequence). The chain's CDR3 is CASSIQGTDTQYF. CDR3 sequence (DNA): TGTGCCAGTAGTATCCAGGGGACAGATACGCAGTATTTT. The full variable domain, rest sourced from reference TRBV19 and TRBJ2-3, is DGGITQSPKYLFRKEGQNVTLSCEQNLNHDAMYWYRQDPGQGLRLIYYSQIVNDFQKGDIAEGYSVSREKKESFPLTVTSAQKNPTAFYLCASSIQGTDTQYFGPGTRLTVL.

The CDR3 is CASKGNGINTGELFF. As DNA, the CDR3 is TGTGCCAGTAAAGGGAACGGGATCAACACCGGGGAGCTGTTTTTT. This chain connects TRBV19 to TRBJ2-2, with TRBD2 as a possible D gene (5 bases). CDR1 and CDR2 from the germline V gene are LNHDA and SQIVND (reference sequence). V dropped 7 bases and J dropped 2 bases, with 14 bases sitting between them. The CDR3 is 15 amino acids.

This clone was counted a single time. The chain is built from TRBV6-6 and TRBJ1-2, with TRBD1 identical over 8 bases. After removal of 2 bases from V and 8 bases from J, the junction contained 4 bases not matched to a gene. Germline V gene sequence: CDR1 MNHNY, CDR2 SVGAGI (reference sequence). This CDR3 is built from 13 residues. CDR3 DNA: TGTGCCAGCAGTTACGGGACAGGCAGGGGCTACACCTTC. Protein sequence: CASSYGTGRGYTF.

The rearrangement uses TRBV5-1 and TRBJ1-4; no definite D call. Between the trimmed V and J ends, which lost 4 bases and 5 bases, there was a span of 12 bases. CDR1 and CDR2 (germline): SGHRS, YFSETQ. This CDR3 contains 14 residues. CDR3 nucleotide sequence: TGCGCCAGCAGCATAAACGTACAAAATGAAAAACTGTTTTTT. Residues: CASSINVQNEKLFF.

The chain joins TRBV27 to TRBJ1-3; 9 nucleotides align to TRBD1. CDR3 length: 14 amino acids. The V segment lost 6 bases and the J segment 2 bases; nucleotides outside the gene matches: 2. Per germline, CDR1 MNHEY and CDR2 SMNVEV (reference sequence). CDR3 amino acids: CASRTGGTGNTIYF. For the CDR3, the DNA is TGTGCCAGCAGGACAGGGGGAACTGGAAACACCATATATTTT.

The chain carries TRBV5-1 and TRBJ1-5; D is undetermined. V lost 0 bases and J 4 bases, leaving 11 bases between the germline ends. The CDR3 consists of 15 residues. Germline CDR1 is SGHRS and CDR2 is YFSETQ. The CDR3 reads CASSLDSSLNQPQHF. In DNA form, the CDR3 reads TGCGCCAGCAGCTTGGACAGCAGCTTGAATCAGCCCCAGCATTTT.

V and J are TRBV18 and TRBJ1-4, with 10 bases aligning to TRBD1. The CDR3 is made up of 16 amino acids. Trimming removed 5 bases from V and 5 bases from J; junction bases left unmatched: 8. The germline V gene encodes CDR1 KGHSH and CDR2 LQKENI. Written as DNA, the CDR3 is TGTGCCAGCTCAGCTACTAGGACAGGGGGAAATGAAAAACTGTTTTTT. The encoded protein is CASSATRTGGNEKLFF.

The CDR3: CAISGDRVFHGYTF. CDR3 DNA: TGTGCCATCAGTGGTGACAGGGTATTTCATGGCTACACCTTC. The chain employs TRBV10-3 and TRBJ1-2; 7 bases fit TRBD1. Trimming took 4 bases from V and 6 from J; bases not matched to a gene: 8. Germline values: CDR1 ENHRY, CDR2 SYGVKD. CDR3 length equals 14 residues.

Here the CDR3 reads CASSPQYNEQYF. CDR3 coding DNA: TGTGCCAGCAGCCCCCAGTATAACGAGCAGTACTTC. The V and J genes are TRBV7-8 and TRBJ2-7; D call uncertain. The CDR3 runs 12 residues. CDR1 is SGHVS, CDR2 FQNEAQ, per germline. Trimming left V 5 bases short and J 5 bases short, with 10 bases between.

The rearrangement links TRBV24-1 to TRBJ2-5; a weak D match, TRBD2 (5 bases). The V gene's germline CDR1 is KGHDR and CDR2 SFDVKD. V was clipped by 7 bases and J by 5 bases, with 7 bases between them. The CDR3 loop spans 11 amino acids. The CDR3 nucleotides are TGTGCCACCAGCAGAGGGGAGACCCAGTACTTC. Translation: CATSRGETQYF.

This clone was detected a few times. The rearrangement links TRBV19 to TRBJ1-2, with 10 nucleotides matching TRBD1. Trimming removed 5 bases from V and 8 bases from J; junction bases left unmatched: 11. This CDR3 contains 15 residues. Germline V lookup: CDR1 LNHDA, CDR2 SQIVND (reference sequence). The CDR3 is CASSVDRGRTGGYTF. The CDR3 DNA reads TGTGCCAGTAGTGTCGACAGGGGGCGAACAGGCGGCTACACCTTC.

This sequence joins TRBV4-2 and TRBJ1-2, with TRBD1 matching over 9 bases. J gave up 3 bases and V 2 bases, and 7 bases lay outside the gene matches. Germline values: CDR1 LGHNA, CDR2 YNFKEQ. The CDR3 has 16 amino acids. The CDR3 DNA is TGTGCCAGCAGCCAAAGGTCTGGGACAGGGCACTATGGCTACACCTTC. Protein sequence: CASSQRSGTGHYGYTF.